These 27 T cell receptor beta chains originate from one sample sequenced in a study of shared clonotypes between healthy human individuals (dated by TCRdb to the early 2020s). Library method: the immunoSEQ multiplex PCR assay. TCRdb took this table from immuneACCESS and kept in-frame rearrangements with V and J called. Such tables lack part of the clones; where checked against another copy, unresolved V genes explain under half of the gap, and the rest is unexplained. This sample lists about 2 million clones; roughly 95% were detected once. 0.9% to 1.4% of the sample lies in the top ten. For the CD8 naive samples, CD45RO-negative cells were positively selected for CCR7, yielding a CD45RA+CCR7+ population from which TemRA cells were excluded. What was sequenced was naive CD8+ T cells sorted from blood. The cell subset or site label for this specimen denotes: CD45RA+CCR7+. Receptors were obtained from a man aged 18 to 30 in good health.

The count of this clone is one. This chain uses TRBV27 with TRBJ1-1; maybe TRBD1 (6 bases). Trimming stripped 5 bases from V and 4 bases from J, with 14 bases between. The CDR3 is made up of 14 amino acids. CDR1 MNHEY and CDR2 SMNVEV come from the germline V gene (reference sequence). The CDR3 DNA follows: TGTGCCAGCAGTGCGGACAGTTGGGGCACTGAAGCTTTCTTT. Translating gives CASSADSWGTEAFF.

The V and J genes are TRBV27 and TRBJ2-7, with 7 bases identical to TRBD1. The CDR3 is made up of 14 amino acids. J gave up 2 bases and V 2 bases, and 3 bases lay outside the gene matches. Germline-derived CDR1 and CDR2 are MNHEY and SMNVEV (reference sequence). This CDR3 is CASSLDRAAYEQYF. For the CDR3, the DNA is TGTGCCAGCAGTTTAGACAGGGCGGCCTACGAGCAGTACTTC.

This chain joins TRBV28 and TRBJ2-1; 7 bases map to TRBD2. Germline lookup yields CDR1 MDHEN and CDR2 SYDVKM. The J segment lost 0 bases and the V segment lost 2 bases, leaving 7 bases of the junction unmatched. The CDR3 has 17 amino acids. For the CDR3, the DNA is TGTGCCAGCAGTTTAAGCCTCGCGGGGGACTCCTACAATGAGCAGTTCTTC. This encodes CASSLSLAGDSYNEQFF.

A word on this clone: Other DNA sequences in this specimen translate into the identical CDR3. The V and J genes are TRBV9 and TRBJ2-7; D assignment may be TRBD1 or TRBD2 (5 bases each). The CDR3 is 14 amino acids. Looked up from germline, CDR1 is SGDLS and CDR2 is YYNGEE. The germline V and J ends were trimmed by 4 bases and 0 bases, with 11 bases remaining between them. DNA of the CDR3: TGTGCCAGCAGCCCCTGGGGGAGCTCCTACGAGCAGTACTTC. Its protein is CASSPWGSSYEQYF.

This sequence joins TRBV5-1 and TRBJ1-1; TRBD1 matches at 9 bases. The junction had 5 bases not matched to a gene; V was cut back by 4 bases and J by 4 bases. There are 14 residues in the CDR3. Germline V gene data show CDR1 as SGHRS and CDR2 as YFSETQ. The CDR3 is CASSMGQGSTEAFF. The CDR3 region has the DNA TGCGCCAGCAGCATGGGACAGGGATCCACTGAAGCTTTCTTT.

The chain links TRBV11-2 to TRBJ2-5; TRBD2 might be the D (6 bases). V shed 5 bases and J shed 5 bases, with 18 bases lying between them. The CDR3 has 15 amino acids. Germline assignment: CDR1 SGHAT and CDR2 FQNNGV. CDR3 coding DNA: TGTGCCAGCAGCACACCTTTCGGGAGTGGGGAGACCCAGTACTTC. It specifies CASSTPFGSGETQYF.

CDR3 sequence: CASSYGTTNEKLFF. The CDR3 nucleotides are TGTGCCAGCAGTTACGGGACAACTAATGAAAAACTGTTTTTT. The chain is built from TRBV6-6 and TRBJ1-4, with unresolved D. The germline V gene has CDR1 MNHNY and CDR2 SVGAGI (reference sequence). The CDR3 totals 14 residues. V was pared by 2 bases and J by 0 bases, with 4 bases between.

The chain has TRBV6-5 and TRBJ2-1; D gene ambiguous. V dropped 7 bases and J dropped 8 bases, with 12 bases sitting between them. Germline V gene lookup returns CDR1 MNHEY and CDR2 SVGAGI. The CDR3 runs 12 residues. CDR3 residues: CASTASLYEQFF. In DNA form, the CDR3 reads TGTGCCAGCACCGCTAGTCTGTATGAGCAGTTCTTC.

This sequence joins TRBV6-4 and TRBJ2-7; 14 bases align to TRBD2. CDR1 and CDR2 from the germline V gene are MRHNA and SNTAGT. The CDR3 consists of 18 residues. V was clipped by 6 bases and J by 2 bases; unmatched bases: 12. In DNA, the CDR3 is TGTGCCAGCAGAGCCCCGGGACTAGCGGGAGAAAGGGCCTACGAGCAGTACTTC. Protein sequence: CASRAPGLAGERAYEQYF.

The chain employs TRBV27 and TRBJ1-6; D unclear. The CDR3 covers 16 residues. Germline V gene lookup returns CDR1 MNHEY and CDR2 SMNVEV (reference sequence). Trimming took 7 bases from V and 4 from J, leaving 17 bases between them. The CDR3 reads CASTNLGTEYNSPLHF. The CDR3 bases are TGTGCCAGCACCAATCTGGGAACAGAGTATAATTCACCCCTCCACTTT.

The chain carries TRBV15 and TRBJ2-3; D is ambiguous. CDR1 is LNHNV, CDR2 YYDKDF, per germline (reference sequence). This CDR3 region has 16 residues. The V gene lost 0 bases and the J gene lost 3 bases, with 13 bases spanning the gap. The CDR3 loop is CATSREWGSGTDTQYF. In DNA form, the CDR3 reads TGTGCCACCAGCAGAGAGTGGGGAAGTGGAACAGATACGCAGTATTTT.

This rearrangement joins TRBV7-8 to TRBJ1-5; the D gene is possibly TRBD1 (6 bases). Trimming shortened V by 4 bases and J by 4 bases, and 14 bases separated the two germline ends. Germline CDR1 SGHVS, CDR2 FQNEAQ. CDR3 length: 15 residues. CDR3 amino acids: CASSYGGAGNQPQHF. For the CDR3, the DNA is TGTGCCAGCAGCTACGGGGGGGCTGGGAATCAGCCCCAGCATTTT.

J is TRBJ2-7 and V is TRBV5-6; 9 nucleotides agree with TRBD2. V gave up 1 base and J gave up 5 bases; unmatched junction bases: 10. The CDR3 is made up of 16 amino acids. In germline, CDR1 is SGHDT, CDR2 YYEEEE. In DNA form, the CDR3 reads TGTGCCAGCAGCTTGAAGTCTAGCGGGGTCTACGACGAGCAGTACTTC. This encodes CASSLKSSGVYDEQYF.

CDR3 sequence: CASLDGEVSPADTQYF. Here the CDR3 DNA reads TGTGCCAGCTTAGACGGGGAAGTTTCGCCCGCAGATACGCAGTATTTT. This rearrangement joins TRBV7-2 to TRBJ2-3; D is possibly TRBD2 (5 bases). The CDR3 length is 16 residues. Per the germline V gene, CDR1 is SGHTA and CDR2 is FQGNSA. V lost 8 bases to trimming and J lost 4 bases, with 22 bases between them.

The rearrangement joins TRBV12-2 to TRBJ1-2; the D segment call TRBD1 is taken from the table without a DNA check. TRBV12-2 has pseudogene status. CDR3 length equals 13 residues. The CDR3 region is CASRLVQDYGYTF. The CDR3 nucleotides are TGTGCAAGTCGCTTAGTACAGGACTATGGCTACACCTTC.

About this clone itself: The same CDR3 is also encoded by other DNA sequences in this sample. This chain connects TRBV4-3 to TRBJ2-7, with 7 bases fitting TRBD2. Looked up from germline, CDR1 is LGHNA and CDR2 is YSLEER. The trim removed 5 bases at V and 2 bases at J, leaving 3 bases unmatched. This CDR3 is 13 amino acids long. The CDR3 DNA is TGCGCCAGCAGCTCAGGACTAGCCTACGAGCAGTACTTC. This translates into CASSSGLAYEQYF.

The rearrangement joins TRBV6-5 to TRBJ1-4; a weak D match, TRBD1 (5 bases). The germline V gene encodes CDR1 MNHEY and CDR2 SVGAGI. The V end was cut by 6 bases, the J end by 5 bases, with 13 bases between. This CDR3 comprises 14 residues. CDR3 loop: CASRPGPSNEKLFF. Here the CDR3 DNA reads TGTGCCAGCAGGCCGGGGCCATCGAATGAAAAACTGTTTTTT.

The chain recombines TRBV28 with TRBJ2-4; TRBD1 aligns across 8 bases. Trimming removed 6 bases from V and 0 bases from J; junction bases left unmatched: 10. The V gene's germline CDR1 is MDHEN and CDR2 SYDVKM. This CDR3 region has 17 residues. This CDR3 is CASSPTPTGAAKNIQYF. CDR3 DNA sequence: TGTGCCAGCAGCCCTACTCCGACAGGGGCAGCCAAAAACATTCAGTACTTC.

The V call is TRBV15, the J call TRBJ2-2, with D possibly being TRBD1 (5 bases). CDR3 size: 13 residues. V was shortened by 6 bases and J by 2 bases, with 7 bases between the two germline ends. Per the germline V gene, CDR1 is LNHNV and CDR2 is YYDKDF (reference sequence). CDR3 coding DNA: TGTGCCACCAGTCAGGGAAACACCGGGGAGCTGTTTTTT. This codes for CATSQGNTGELFF.

The chain employs TRBV5-4 and TRBJ2-7; D remains ambiguous. Germline lookup yields CDR1 SGHNT and CDR2 YYREEE (reference sequence). Trimming pared 4 bases from V and 1 base from J, leaving 12 bases between. The length of the CDR3 is 14 residues. CDR3 sequence (DNA): TGTGCCAGCAGCGCCGCGCAGGAGTCCTACGAGCAGTACTTC. Its translation is CASSAAQESYEQYF.

This clone was detected only once. The chain is built from TRBV30 and TRBJ2-7; D perhaps matches TRBD2 (6 bases). The V gene lost 3 bases and the J gene lost 3 bases, with 15 bases spanning the gap. The germline V gene encodes CDR1 GTSNPN and CDR2 SVGIG (reference sequence). The CDR3 has 14 residues. As DNA, the CDR3 is TGTGCCTGGAGGATATATGGGGGACTCTACGAGCAGTACTTC. Amino acid sequence: CAWRIYGGLYEQYF.

The V call is TRBV29-1, the J call TRBJ1-1; no firm D call. The CDR3 spans 12 residues. Trimming shortened V by 2 bases and J by 4 bases, and 8 bases separated the two germline ends. The germline CDR1 and CDR2 sequences are SQVTM and ANQGSEA. This CDR3 reads CSVEIWGTEAFF. The CDR3 nucleotides read TGCAGCGTTGAAATTTGGGGCACTGAAGCTTTCTTT. Full variable domain (remainder filled in from reference TRBV29-1 and TRBJ1-1): SAVISQKPSRDICQRGTSLTIQCQVDSQVTMMFWYRQQPGQSLTLIATANQGSEATYESGFVIDKFPISRPNLTFSTLTVSNMSPEDSSIYLCSVEIWGTEAFFGQGTRLTVV.

V gene TRBV27 combines with J gene TRBJ1-2; a weak D match, TRBD1 (5 bases). There are 14 residues in the CDR3. Germline-derived CDR1 and CDR2 are MNHEY and SMNVEV (reference sequence). Trimming shortened V by 2 bases and J by 2 bases, and 9 bases separated the two germline ends. The CDR3 coding sequence is TGTGCCAGCAGTTTAGTGGGGGGGAACTATGGCTACACCTTC. Amino acid sequence: CASSLVGGNYGYTF.

This chain links TRBV7-9 with TRBJ1-1; D may be TRBD1 (6 bases). Trimming pared 0 bases from V and 1 base from J, leaving 12 bases between. CDR3 size: 16 residues. In germline, CDR1 is SEHNR, CDR2 FQNEAQ (reference sequence). In nucleotides, the CDR3 is TGTGCCAGCAGCTTAGCCCCGGACAGCTGGAACACTGAAGCTTTCTTT. It codes for CASSLAPDSWNTEAFF. Together with reference TRBV7-9 and TRBJ1-1, the CDR3 gives the full variable domain: DTGVSQNPRHKITKRGQNVTFRCDPISEHNRLYWYRQTLGQGPEFLTYFQNEAQLEKSRLLSDRFSAERPKGSFSTLEIQRTEQGDSAMYLCASSLAPDSWNTEAFFGQGTRLTVV.

The gene calls are TRBV12-5 and TRBJ1-6; D remains unclear. Trimming took off 1 base at V and 6 bases at J, with 10 bases between the two ends. Germline V CDR1 and CDR2: LGHNT, FRNRAP. The CDR3 runs to 15 residues. The CDR3 loop reads CASGLEAALNSPLHF. The CDR3, as DNA: TGTGCTAGTGGTTTGGAAGCGGCACTTAATTCACCCCTCCACTTT.

This chain joins TRBV19 and TRBJ2-7; 9 bases fit TRBD1. V lost 8 bases, J lost 4 bases, and 6 bases stayed unmatched. The CDR3 is 13 residues long. CDR1 is LNHDA, CDR2 SQIVND, per germline (reference sequence). CDR3 region: CASGQGSTYEQYF. DNA of the CDR3: TGTGCCAGTGGACAGGGGAGCACGTACGAGCAGTACTTC. Using reference TRBV19 and TRBJ2-7 for the parts outside the CDR3, the full variable domain is DGGITQSPKYLFRKEGQNVTLSCEQNLNHDAMYWYRQDPGQGLRLIYYSQIVNDFQKGDIAEGYSVSREKKESFPLTVTSAQKNPTAFYLCASGQGSTYEQYFGPGTRLTVT.

The table lists this clone with a count of one. The V call is TRBV21-1, the J call TRBJ1-1. TRBV21-1 is listed as a pseudogene. The CDR3 runs to 13 residues. The CDR3 is CASSKVQNTEAFF. Written as DNA, the CDR3 is TGTGCCAGCAGCAAGGTCCAGAACACTGAAGCTTTCTTT.